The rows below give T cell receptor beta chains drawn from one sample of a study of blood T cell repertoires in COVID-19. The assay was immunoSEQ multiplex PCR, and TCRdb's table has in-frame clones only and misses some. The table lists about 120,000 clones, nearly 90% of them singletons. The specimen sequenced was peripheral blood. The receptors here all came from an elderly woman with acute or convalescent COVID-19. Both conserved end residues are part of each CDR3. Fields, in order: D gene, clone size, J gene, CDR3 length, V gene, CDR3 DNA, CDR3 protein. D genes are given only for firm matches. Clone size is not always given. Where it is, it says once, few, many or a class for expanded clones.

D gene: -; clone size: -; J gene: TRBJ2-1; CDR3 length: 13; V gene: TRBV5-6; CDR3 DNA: TGTGCCAGCAGCCCAAGTTTAGAAGTCGAGCAGTTCTTC; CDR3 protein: CASSPSLEVEQFF
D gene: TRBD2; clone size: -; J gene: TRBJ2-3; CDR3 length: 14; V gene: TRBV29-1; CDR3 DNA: TGCAGCGTTGTACTAGCGGGTTTCACAGATACGCAGTATTTT; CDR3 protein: CSVVLAGFTDTQYF
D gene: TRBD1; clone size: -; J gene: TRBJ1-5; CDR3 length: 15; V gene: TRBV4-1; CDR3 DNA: TGCGCCAGCAGCCAACCCGGACAGGGCAATCAGCCCCAGCATTTT; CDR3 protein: CASSQPGQGNQPQHF
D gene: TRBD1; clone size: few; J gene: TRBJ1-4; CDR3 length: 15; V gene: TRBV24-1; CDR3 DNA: TGTGCCACCAGTGATCCCGGGACAGGGAATGAAAAACTGTTTTTT; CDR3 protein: CATSDPGTGNEKLFF
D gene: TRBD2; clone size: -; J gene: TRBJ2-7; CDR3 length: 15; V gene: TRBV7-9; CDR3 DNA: TGTGCCAGCAGCTCGAATAGCGGGGGGCCAATTGAGCAGTACTTC; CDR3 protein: CASSSNSGGPIEQYF
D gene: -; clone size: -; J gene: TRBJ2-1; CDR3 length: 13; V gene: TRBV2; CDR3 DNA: TGTGCCAGCAGCCTTCCCTTCCCCCATGAGCAGTTCTTC; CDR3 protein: CASSLPFPHEQFF
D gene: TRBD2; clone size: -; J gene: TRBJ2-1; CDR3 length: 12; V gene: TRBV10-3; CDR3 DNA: TGTGCCACCTTGGGACTAGCCAATGAGCAGTTCTTC; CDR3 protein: CATLGLANEQFF
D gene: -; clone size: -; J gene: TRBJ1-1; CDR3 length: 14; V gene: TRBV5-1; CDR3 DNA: TGCGCCAGCAGCATGGCACGGGGGAACACTGAAGCTTTCTTT; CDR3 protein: CASSMARGNTEAFF
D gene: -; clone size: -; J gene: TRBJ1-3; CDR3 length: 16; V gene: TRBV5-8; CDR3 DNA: TGTGCCAGCAGCTTGGGGGGAGGGGTACGTGGAAACACCATATATTTT; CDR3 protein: CASSLGGGVRGNTIYF
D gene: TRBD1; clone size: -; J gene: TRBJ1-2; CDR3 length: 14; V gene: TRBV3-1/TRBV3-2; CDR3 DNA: TGTGCCAGCAGCCCCGGACAGGGTGGCTATGGCTACACCTTC; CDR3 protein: CASSPGQGGYGYTF
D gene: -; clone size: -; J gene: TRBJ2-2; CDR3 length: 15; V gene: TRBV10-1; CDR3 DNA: TGCGCCAGCAGTGAGGACATTACGAACACCGGGGAGCTGTTTTTT; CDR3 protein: CASSEDITNTGELFF
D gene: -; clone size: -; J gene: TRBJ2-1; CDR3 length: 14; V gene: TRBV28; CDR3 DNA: TGTGCCAGCAGCCCTTCGCGGGGAATACATGAGCAGTTCTTC; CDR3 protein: CASSPSRGIHEQFF
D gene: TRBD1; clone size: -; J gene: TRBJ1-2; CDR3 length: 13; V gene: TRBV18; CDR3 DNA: TGTGCCAGCTCGCAGACAGGGGGCGATGGCTACACCTTC; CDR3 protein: CASSQTGGDGYTF
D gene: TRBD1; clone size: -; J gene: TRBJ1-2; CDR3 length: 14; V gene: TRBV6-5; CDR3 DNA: TGTGCCACCCTGGACAGGGGGCAAAGCTATGGCTACACCTTC; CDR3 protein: CATLDRGQSYGYTF
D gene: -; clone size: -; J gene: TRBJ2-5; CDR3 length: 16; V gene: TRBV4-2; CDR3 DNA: TGTGCCAGCAGCCGAGGAGGGACTTCGAAACAAGAGACCCAGTACTTC; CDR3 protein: CASSRGGTSKQETQYF
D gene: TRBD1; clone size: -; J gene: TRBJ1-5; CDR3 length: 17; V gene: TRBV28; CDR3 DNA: TGTGCCAGCAGTTTAAGCGACAGGGGGGGTAGCAATCAGCCCCAGCATTTT; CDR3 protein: CASSLSDRGGSNQPQHF
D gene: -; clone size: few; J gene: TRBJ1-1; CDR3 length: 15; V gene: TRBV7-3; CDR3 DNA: TGTGCCAGCAGCTCATATAAAGAGACAGGAGCGGAAGCTTTCTTT; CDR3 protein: CASSSYKETGAEAFF
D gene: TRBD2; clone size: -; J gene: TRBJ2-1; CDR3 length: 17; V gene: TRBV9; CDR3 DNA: TGTGCCAGCAGCGTAACGACTAGCTGGACCCCCTACAATGAGCAGTTCTTC; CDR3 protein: CASSVTTSWTPYNEQFF
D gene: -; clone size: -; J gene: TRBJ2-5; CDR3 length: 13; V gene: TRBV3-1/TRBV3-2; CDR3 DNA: TGTGCCAGCAGCCCCTCAGAGGGAGAGACCCAGTACTTC; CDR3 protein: CASSPSEGETQYF
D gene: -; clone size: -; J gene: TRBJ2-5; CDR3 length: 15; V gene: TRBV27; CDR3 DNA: TGTGCCAGCAGCAATACTTACTCGTCCGGAGAGACCCAGTACTTC; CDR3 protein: CASSNTYSSGETQYF
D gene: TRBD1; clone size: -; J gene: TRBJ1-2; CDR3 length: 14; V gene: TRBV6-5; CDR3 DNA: TGTGCCAGCAGAAAAGGGGGGACAGGGAGTGGCTACACCTTC; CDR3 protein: CASRKGGTGSGYTF
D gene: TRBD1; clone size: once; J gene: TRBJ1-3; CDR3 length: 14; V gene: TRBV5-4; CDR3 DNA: TGTGCCAGCAGCTCTACAGGGGTCGGAAACACCATATATTTT; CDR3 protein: CASSSTGVGNTIYF
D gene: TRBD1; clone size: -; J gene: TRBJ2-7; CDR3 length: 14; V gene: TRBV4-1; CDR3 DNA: TGCGCCAGCAGCCAAGTCGCGGACAGGAACGAGCAGTACTTC; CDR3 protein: CASSQVADRNEQYF
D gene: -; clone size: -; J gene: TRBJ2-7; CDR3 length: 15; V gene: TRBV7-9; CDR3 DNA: TGTGCCAGCAGCTTAGCGGGGCCCCCTTACTACGAGCAGTACTTC; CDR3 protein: CASSLAGPPYYEQYF
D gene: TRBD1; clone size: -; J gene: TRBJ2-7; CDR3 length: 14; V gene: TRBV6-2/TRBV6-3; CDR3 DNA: TGTGCCAGCAGCCCGACAGGGAACCCCTACGAGCAGTACTTC; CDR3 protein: CASSPTGNPYEQYF
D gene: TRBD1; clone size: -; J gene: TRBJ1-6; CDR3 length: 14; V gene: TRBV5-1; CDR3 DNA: TGCGCCAGCGGACCGGGACAGGATAATTCACCCCTCCACTTT; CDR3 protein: CASGPGQDNSPLHF